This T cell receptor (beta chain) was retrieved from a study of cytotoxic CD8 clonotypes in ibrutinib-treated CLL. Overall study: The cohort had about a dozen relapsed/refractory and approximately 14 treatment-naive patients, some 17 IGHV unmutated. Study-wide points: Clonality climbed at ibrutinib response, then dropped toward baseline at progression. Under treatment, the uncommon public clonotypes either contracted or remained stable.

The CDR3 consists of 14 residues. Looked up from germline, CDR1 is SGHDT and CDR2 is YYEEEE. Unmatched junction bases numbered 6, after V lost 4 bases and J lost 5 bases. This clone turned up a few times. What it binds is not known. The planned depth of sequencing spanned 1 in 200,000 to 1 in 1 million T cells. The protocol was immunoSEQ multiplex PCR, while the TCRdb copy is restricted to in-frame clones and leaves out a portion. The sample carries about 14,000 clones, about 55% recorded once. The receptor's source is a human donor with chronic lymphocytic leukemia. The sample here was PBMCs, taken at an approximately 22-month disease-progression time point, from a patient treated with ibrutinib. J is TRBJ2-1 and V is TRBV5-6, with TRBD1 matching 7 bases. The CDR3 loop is CASSDEGTDNEQFF. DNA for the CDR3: TGTGCCAGCAGCGATGAAGGGACAGACAATGAGCAGTTCTTC.